These 12 T cell receptor beta chains were sequenced from one sample in a study of cytomegalovirus exposure and HLA in healthy donors. PCR involved 60 Vbeta and 13 Jbeta primers. Method: immunoSEQ multiplex PCR; TCRdb's copy keeps in-frame clones and lacks some. Here the sample spans about 140,000 clones, approximately 82% being singletons. The material sequenced was PBMCs. The source is a man in his thirties or forties in good health and CMV-seropositive.

This chain links TRBV9 with TRBJ2-7, with 10 bases that match TRBD1. The length of the CDR3 is 15 residues. With 4 bases clipped from V and 4 bases from J, the junction kept 8 bases outside the gene matches. Germline loops: CDR1 SGDLS, CDR2 YYNGEE. The CDR3 DNA reads as TGTGCCAGCAGCATCCAGGGACAGGGGTCTTACGAGCAGTACTTC. It codes for CASSIQGQGSYEQYF.

V is TRBV28 and J is TRBJ1-4; TRBD1 matches at 8 bases. Germline CDR1 and CDR2: MDHEN and SYDVKM. V dropped 5 bases and J dropped 5; count of bases not matched to a gene: 10. The CDR3 extends over 16 amino acids. In DNA, the CDR3 is TGTGCCAGCAGTCCCCAGGGGGCCAACTCAAATGAAAAACTGTTTTTT. This codes for CASSPQGANSNEKLFF.

This clone was counted once. The rearrangement uses TRBV28 and TRBJ2-2; D possibly corresponds to TRBD1 (5 bases). The CDR3 loop spans 14 amino acids. V was trimmed by 8 bases and J by 0 bases, leaving 10 bases between them. CDR1 MDHEN and CDR2 SYDVKM come from the germline V gene. The CDR3 DNA reads TGTGCCAGCGGGCAGGGAACGAACACCGGGGAGCTGTTTTTT. This translates into CASGQGTNTGELFF.

Points on this clone: Additional DNA sequences in this sample encode the identical CDR3. V is TRBV19 and J is TRBJ2-7; 9 positions match TRBD2. The CDR3 is 15 amino acids. Germline V gives CDR1 LNHDA, CDR2 SQIVND (reference sequence). J lost 4 bases, V lost 3 bases, and 7 bases had no gene match. The CDR3 DNA is TGTGCCAGTAGTATCCAAGCGGGAGGTAGATACGAGCAGTACTTC. Translating gives CASSIQAGGRYEQYF.

The V and J genes are TRBV7-2 and TRBJ2-1; TRBD2 is a possible D gene (6 bases). The CDR3 is made up of 14 amino acids. CDR1 is SGHTA, CDR2 FQGNSA, per germline. V was trimmed by 3 bases and J by 3 bases, leaving 9 bases between them. The CDR3 sequence: CASSFYGSYNEQFF. The CDR3 coding sequence is TGTGCCAGCAGCTTTTACGGGAGCTACAATGAGCAGTTCTTC.

The CDR3 loop is CASRIQGGTDTQYF. CDR3 nucleotide sequence: TGTGCCAGCAGGATACAGGGTGGCACAGATACGCAGTATTTT. The chain couples TRBV2 to TRBJ2-3; TRBD1 is a possible D gene (6 bases). With 6 bases removed from V and 1 base from J, the gap between germline ends came to 11 bases. The CDR3 sequence is 14 residues long. The germline gives CDR1 SNHLY, CDR2 FYNNEI.

The chain links TRBV5-5 to TRBJ1-3, with 10 bases identical to TRBD1. This CDR3 is built from 17 residues. Germline trimming cut 0 bases from V and 1 base from J; bases unmatched to any gene: 4. Looked up from germline, CDR1 is SGHKS and CDR2 is YYEKEE (reference sequence). For the CDR3, the DNA is TGTGCCAGCAGCTTGGGACAGGGGGCTAATTCTGGAAACACCATATATTTT. It codes for CASSLGQGANSGNTIYF.

This chain uses TRBV25-1 with TRBJ1-3; 7 bases match TRBD1. This CDR3 has 17 amino acids. CDR1 is MGHDK and CDR2 is SYGVNS in the germline V gene. J was trimmed by 0 bases and V by 9 bases; bases with no gene match: 14. The chain's CDR3 is CARNPGEGQSSGNTIYF. Here the CDR3 DNA reads TGTGCCAGAAACCCGGGCGAGGGACAGAGCTCTGGAAACACCATATATTTT. The full variable domain, completed using reference TRBV25-1 and TRBJ1-3, is EADIYQTPRYLVIGTGKKITLECSQTMGHDKMYWYQQDPGMELHLIHYSYGVNSTEKGDLSSESTVSRIRTEHFPLTLESARPSHTSQYLCARNPGEGQSSGNTIYFGEGSWLTVV.

This chain links TRBV7-3 with TRBJ1-1, with no clear D. CDR1 and CDR2 from the germline V gene are SGHTA and FQGTGA. The CDR3 sequence is 14 residues long. Trimming removed 0 bases at V and 4 bases at J, with 9 bases between. The DNA for the CDR3 is TGTGCCAGCAGCTTAACGGCGGCGGGCACTGAAGCTTTCTTT. Protein sequence: CASSLTAAGTEAFF.

The chain has TRBV7-9 and TRBJ2-5; D is ambiguous. The J call may be mistaken, given a closer DNA end match to TRBJ2-7. Looked up from germline, CDR1 is SEHNR and CDR2 is FQNEAQ (reference sequence). CDR3 length equals 15 residues. The CDR3 DNA reads TGTGCCAGCAGCTTAACGGGTTATAGCTCCTACGAGCAGTACTTC. As protein: CASSLTGYSSYEQYF.

The chain employs TRBV12-5 and TRBJ2-7; TRBD1 is a possible D gene (6 bases). Looked up from germline, CDR1 is LGHNT and CDR2 is FRNRAP. V lost 9 bases and J 6 bases, leaving 15 bases between the germline ends. This CDR3 is built from 12 residues. CDR3 sequence: CASLYRVGEQYF. In DNA form, the CDR3 reads TGTGCTAGCTTGTACAGGGTAGGCGAGCAGTACTTC. Full variable domain (outside the CDR3, taken from reference TRBV12-5 and TRBJ2-7): DARVTQTPRHKVTEMGQEVTMRCQPILGHNTVFWYRQTMMQGLELLAYFRNRAPLDDSGMPKDRFSAEMPDATLATLKIQPSEPRDSAVYFCASLYRVGEQYFGPGTRLTVT.

The V call is TRBV30, the J call TRBJ1-2, with D possibly TRBD1 on 5 matching bases. Germline V CDR1 and CDR2: GTSNPN, SVGIG (reference sequence). The CDR3 has 12 residues. V was cut by 4 bases and J by 7 bases, with 13 bases left in between. CDR3 sequence: CAWKPPGGGYTF. The DNA for the CDR3 is TGTGCCTGGAAACCTCCGGGGGGTGGCTACACCTTC.